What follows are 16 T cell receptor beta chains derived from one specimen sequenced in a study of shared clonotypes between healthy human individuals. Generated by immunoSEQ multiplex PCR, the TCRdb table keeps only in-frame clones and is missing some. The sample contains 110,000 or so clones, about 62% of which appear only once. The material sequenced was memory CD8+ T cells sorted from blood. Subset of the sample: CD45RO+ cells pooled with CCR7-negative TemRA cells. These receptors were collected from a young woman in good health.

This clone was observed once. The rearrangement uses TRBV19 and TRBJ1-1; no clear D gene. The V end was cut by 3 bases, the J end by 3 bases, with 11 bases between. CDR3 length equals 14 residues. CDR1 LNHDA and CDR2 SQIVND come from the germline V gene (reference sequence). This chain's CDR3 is CASSIDRPYTEAFF. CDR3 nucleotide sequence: TGTGCCAGTAGTATCGACCGACCCTACACTGAAGCTTTCTTT. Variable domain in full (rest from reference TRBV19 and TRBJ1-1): DGGITQSPKYLFRKEGQNVTLSCEQNLNHDAMYWYRQDPGQGLRLIYYSQIVNDFQKGDIAEGYSVSREKKESFPLTVTSAQKNPTAFYLCASSIDRPYTEAFFGQGTRLTVV.

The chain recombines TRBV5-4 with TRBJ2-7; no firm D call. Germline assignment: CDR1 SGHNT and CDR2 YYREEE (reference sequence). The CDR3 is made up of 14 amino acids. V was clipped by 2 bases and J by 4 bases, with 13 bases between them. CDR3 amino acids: CASSLGLAPYEQYF. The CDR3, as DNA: TGTGCCAGCAGCTTAGGGCTGGCGCCATACGAGCAGTACTTC.

The CDR3 region has the DNA TGTGCCAGCAGCTCCGACGCTCAGCCCCAGCATTTT. This codes for CASSSDAQPQHF. J is TRBJ1-5 and V is TRBV7-9, with D unresolved. Germline loops: CDR1 SEHNR, CDR2 FQNEAQ (reference sequence). The CDR3 is made up of 12 amino acids. The V and J ends lost 4 bases and 6 bases respectively, with 7 bases between them. Supplemented by reference TRBV7-9 and TRBJ1-5, the full variable domain reads DTGVSQNPRHKITKRGQNVTFRCDPISEHNRLYWYRQTLGQGPEFLTYFQNEAQLEKSRLLSDRFSAERPKGSFSTLEIQRTEQGDSAMYLCASSSDAQPQHFGDGTRLSIL.

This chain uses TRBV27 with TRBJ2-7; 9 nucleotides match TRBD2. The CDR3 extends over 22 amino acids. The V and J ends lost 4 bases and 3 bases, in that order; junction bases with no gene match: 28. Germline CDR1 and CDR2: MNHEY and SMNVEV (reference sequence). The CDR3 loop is CASSSTGRIKGREGRAFYEQYF. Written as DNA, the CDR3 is TGTGCCAGCAGTTCGACAGGACGGATTAAAGGGCGGGAGGGCCGTGCTTTCTACGAGCAGTACTTC.

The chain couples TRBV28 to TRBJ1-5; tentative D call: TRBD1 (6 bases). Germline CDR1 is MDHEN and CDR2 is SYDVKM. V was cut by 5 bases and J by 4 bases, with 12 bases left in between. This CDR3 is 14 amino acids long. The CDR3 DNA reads TGTGCCAGCAGTGGGGGCCAGGGGAATCAGCCCCAGCATTTT. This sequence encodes CASSGGQGNQPQHF. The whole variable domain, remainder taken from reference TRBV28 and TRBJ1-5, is DVKVTQSSRYLVKRTGEKVFLECVQDMDHENMFWYRQDPGLGLRLIYFSYDVKMKEKGDIPEGYSVSREKKERFSLILESASTNQTSMYLCASSGGQGNQPQHFGDGTRLSIL.

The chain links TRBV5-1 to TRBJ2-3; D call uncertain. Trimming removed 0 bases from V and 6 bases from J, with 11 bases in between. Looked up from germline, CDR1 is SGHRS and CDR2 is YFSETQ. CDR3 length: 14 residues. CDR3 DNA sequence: TGCGCCAGCAGCTTGGTTCAATTCTGGGATACGCAGTATTTT. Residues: CASSLVQFWDTQYF.

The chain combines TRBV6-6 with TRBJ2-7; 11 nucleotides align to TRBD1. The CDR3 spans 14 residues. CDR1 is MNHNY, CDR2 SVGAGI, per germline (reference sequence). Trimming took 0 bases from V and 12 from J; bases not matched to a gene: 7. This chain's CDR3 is CASSYSGQGVRAYF. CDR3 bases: TGTGCCAGCAGTTACTCGGGACAGGGGGTTCGGGCGTACTTC.

The CDR3 protein is CASSFSNPYEQYF. CDR3 nucleotides: TGTGCCAGCAGCTTTTCTAACCCTTACGAGCAGTACTTC. V and J are TRBV7-9 and TRBJ2-5; D remains ambiguous. The J call may not be correct, given that the DNA end is closer to TRBJ2-7. Germline lookup yields CDR1 SEHNR and CDR2 FQNEAQ (reference sequence). The CDR3 has 13 amino acids.

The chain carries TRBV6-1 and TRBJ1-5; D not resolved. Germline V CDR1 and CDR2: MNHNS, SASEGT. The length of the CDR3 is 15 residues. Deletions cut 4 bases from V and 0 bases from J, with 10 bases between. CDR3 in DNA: TGTGCCAGCAGTGCAACACCGTATAGCAATCAGCCCCAGCATTTT. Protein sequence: CASSATPYSNQPQHF.

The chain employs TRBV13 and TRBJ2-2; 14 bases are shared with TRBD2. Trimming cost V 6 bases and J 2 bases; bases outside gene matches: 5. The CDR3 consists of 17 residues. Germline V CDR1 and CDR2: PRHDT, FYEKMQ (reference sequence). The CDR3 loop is CASRRGLAGVNTGELFF. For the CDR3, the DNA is TGTGCCAGCAGGAGGGGACTAGCGGGAGTTAACACCGGGGAGCTGTTTTTT.

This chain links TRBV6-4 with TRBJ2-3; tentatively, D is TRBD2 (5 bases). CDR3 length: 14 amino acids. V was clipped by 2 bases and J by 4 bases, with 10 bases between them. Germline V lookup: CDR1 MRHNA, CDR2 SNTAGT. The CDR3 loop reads CASSDDSDADTQYF. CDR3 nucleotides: TGTGCCAGCAGTGACGATAGCGATGCAGATACGCAGTATTTT.

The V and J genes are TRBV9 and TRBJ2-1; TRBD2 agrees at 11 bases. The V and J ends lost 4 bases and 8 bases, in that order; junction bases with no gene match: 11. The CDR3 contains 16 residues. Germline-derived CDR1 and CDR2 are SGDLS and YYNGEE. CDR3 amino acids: CASSQETSGTVYEQFF. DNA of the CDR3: TGTGCCAGCAGCCAAGAGACTAGCGGGACGGTCTATGAGCAGTTCTTC.

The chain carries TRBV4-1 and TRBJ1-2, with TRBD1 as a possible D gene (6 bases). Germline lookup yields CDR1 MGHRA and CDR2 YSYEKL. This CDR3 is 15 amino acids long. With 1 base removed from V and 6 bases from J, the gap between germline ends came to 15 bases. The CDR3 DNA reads TGCGCCAGCAGCCAAGTCGGGACACCTAAGGATGGCTACACCTTC. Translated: CASSQVGTPKDGYTF.

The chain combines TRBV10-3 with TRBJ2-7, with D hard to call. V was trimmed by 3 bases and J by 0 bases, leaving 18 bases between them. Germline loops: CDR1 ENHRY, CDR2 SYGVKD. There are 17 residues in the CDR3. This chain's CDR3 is CAISDYDQGPSSYEQYF. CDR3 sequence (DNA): TGTGCCATCAGTGACTACGATCAAGGTCCTAGCTCCTACGAGCAGTACTTC.

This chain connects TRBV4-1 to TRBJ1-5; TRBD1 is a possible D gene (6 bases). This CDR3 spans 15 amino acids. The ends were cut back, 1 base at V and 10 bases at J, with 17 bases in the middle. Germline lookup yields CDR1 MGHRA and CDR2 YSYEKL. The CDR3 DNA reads TGCGCCAGCAGCCAAGGAGGACAGACGAATACTCCCCAGCATTTT. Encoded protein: CASSQGGQTNTPQHF.

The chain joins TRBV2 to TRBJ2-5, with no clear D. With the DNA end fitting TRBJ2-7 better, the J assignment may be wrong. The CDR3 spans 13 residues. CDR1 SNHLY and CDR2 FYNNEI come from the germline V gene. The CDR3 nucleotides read TGTGCCAGCAGTGAAGCAGCCGGCTACGAGCAGTACTTC. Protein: CASSEAAGYEQYF.